What follows are 28 T cell receptor beta chains derived from one specimen sequenced in a study of T cells in Graves' hyperthyroidism and ophthalmopathy. TCR beta CDR3 sequences were amplified from RNA transcripts. The study used the HTBI primer set for a first-round RT-PCR of the TCR CDR3. TCRdb reprocessed the multiplex PCR reads via MiXCR and lists one record per CDR3 protein. The table records about 700,000 distinct CDR3 sequences, less than 45% of them present only once. Sequencing was performed on peripheral blood or thyroid tissue (not recorded which). The receptor source for this set is an adult man with Graves' disease, either hyperthyroidism or ophthalmopathy (not recorded which).

This clonotype has a single count. The genes are TRBV7-2 and TRBJ1-6; TRBD1 matches 8 bases. CDR3 length equals 14 residues. The germline CDR1 and CDR2 sequences are SGHTA and FQGNSA. V trimming: 4 bases; J trimming: 11 bases; junction bases outside the gene matches: 7. The DNA of the CDR3 is TGTGCCAGCAGCTCGGACAGGGATATAGCACCCCTCCACTTT. Translated, it gives CASSSDRDIAPLHF.

As for this clonotype: A junction boundary mismatches the germline segment, possibly from a read error. The chain employs TRBV5-1 and TRBJ1-3; possible D gene TRBD1, 5 bases. Germline lookup yields CDR1 SGHRS and CDR2 YFSETQ. This CDR3 contains 17 residues. CDR3 residues: CASSVHSGGSSGNTIYF. The CDR3 coding sequence is TGTGCCAGCAGCGTCCACAGTGGGGGAAGCTCTGGAAACACCATATATTTT.

V and J are TRBV7-9 and TRBJ1-2; D is possibly TRBD1 (5 bases). CDR1 is SEHNR, CDR2 FQNEAQ, per germline (reference sequence). V lost 6 bases and J lost 4, with 24 bases in between. CDR3 length: 17 amino acids. The CDR3 nucleotides read TGTGCCAGCAGTTTGCTCTCTGCACGGGGCCCTATCTATGGCTACACCTTC. Protein: CASSLLSARGPIYGYTF.

The chain combines TRBV5-4 with TRBJ2-7; D possibly uses TRBD1 or TRBD2 (6 bases each). The DNA end favors TRBJ2-5, so the J call may be wrong. This CDR3 comprises 15 residues. Germline V gives CDR1 SGHNT, CDR2 YYREEE (reference sequence). The CDR3: CASSLVLGGRETQYF. Written as DNA, the CDR3 is TGTGCCAGCAGCTTGGTTCTTGGGGGGCGGGAGACCCAGTACTTC.

J is TRBJ1-3 and V is TRBV29-1; TRBD1 agrees at 10 bases. J lost 4 bases, V lost 4 bases, and 7 bases had no gene match. The germline CDR1 and CDR2 sequences are SQVTM and ANQGSEA. The CDR3 covers 15 residues. The CDR3 here is CSVVPGQGTGNTIYF. The CDR3 nucleotides are TGCAGCGTTGTACCGGGACAGGGGACAGGAAACACCATATATTTT.

Comments on this clonotype: The junction differs from germline at one of its ends, possibly a read error. The chain carries TRBV7-9 and TRBJ1-6; 9 nucleotides agree with TRBD1. The CDR3 contains 17 residues. Germline V CDR1 and CDR2: SEHNR, FQNEAQ (reference sequence). The CDR3 nucleotides read TGTGCCACCAGCAGTGCGGGACAGGGCGCAAGTAATTCACCCCTCCACTTT. It is translated as CATSSAGQGASNSPLHF.

V is TRBV7-2 and J is TRBJ2-7; 7 positions match TRBD2. Germline CDR1 SGHTA, CDR2 FQGNSA. This CDR3 comprises 15 residues. The trim removed 4 bases at V and 5 bases at J, leaving 11 bases unmatched. The CDR3 is CASSSGRGRADEQYF. As DNA, the CDR3 is TGTGCCAGCAGCTCGGGGAGGGGCAGGGCTGACGAGCAGTACTTC.

The chain has TRBV7-6 and TRBJ1-1, with D uncertain. Trimming left V 5 bases short and J 3 bases short, with 10 bases between. CDR1 SGHVS and CDR2 FNYEAQ come from the germline V gene. The CDR3 is 13 residues long. The CDR3 nucleotides are TGTGCCAGCAGCCGTCAGACCCACACTGAAGCTTTCTTT. Its translation: CASSRQTHTEAFF.

This clonotype was seen many times. V and J are TRBV6-1 and TRBJ1-2; TRBD1 agrees at 10 bases. Germline V gene lookup returns CDR1 MNHNS and CDR2 SASEGT. V was clipped by 2 bases and J by 5 bases; unmatched bases: 11. This CDR3 contains 17 residues. The CDR3 spells CASSERRYGQGGYGYTF. In DNA form, the CDR3 reads TGTGCCAGCAGTGAAAGGCGCTACGGACAGGGGGGATATGGCTACACCTTC.

On this clonotype: One end of the junction is discordant with germline, which a read error may explain. This chain links TRBV7-2 with TRBJ1-5, with 9 positions matching TRBD1. CDR3 length: 17 residues. Germline-derived CDR1 and CDR2 are SGHTA and FQGNSA. DNA of the CDR3: TGTGCCAGCAGTTTAGAAGGGGGGGGGACAGGGAACTACCCCCAGCATTTT. Amino acids: CASSLEGGGTGNYPQHF.

This clonotype was detected many times. The CDR3 DNA reads as TGCGCCAGCAAGAGACGTATGAACACTGAAGCTTTCTTT. It yields the protein CASKRRMNTEAFF. The chain couples TRBV10-2 to TRBJ1-1, with D unclear. V dropped 7 bases and J dropped 0 bases, with 9 bases sitting between them. The CDR3 loop spans 13 amino acids. CDR1 WSHSY and CDR2 SAAADI come from the germline V gene.

V usage is TRBV29-1 and J usage is TRBJ1-1; 7 nucleotides line up with TRBD1. J was trimmed by 3 bases and V by 8 bases; bases with no gene match: 12. Germline V gene sequence: CDR1 SQVTM, CDR2 ANQGSEA. CDR3 length equals 14 residues. The CDR3 is CSTAGSQGYTEAFF. The CDR3 nucleotides are TGCAGCACTGCCGGCTCACAGGGGTACACTGAAGCTTTCTTT.

The rearrangement uses TRBV19 and TRBJ1-4; 7 bases line up with TRBD1. The CDR3 runs to 15 residues. Germline CDR1 is LNHDA and CDR2 is SQIVND (reference sequence). V lost 6 bases and J lost 4; bases outside the gene matches: 8. The DNA of the CDR3 is TGTGCCAGTAGGGAACGGACAGGACTTAATGAAAAACTGTTTTTT. Protein sequence: CASRERTGLNEKLFF.

J is TRBJ2-2 and V is TRBV5-1, with D tentatively TRBD2 (6 bases). V shed 0 bases and J shed 4 bases, with 13 bases lying between them. There are 16 residues in the CDR3. Germline CDR1 SGHRS, CDR2 YFSETQ. CDR3 DNA sequence: TGCGCCAGCAGCTTGGGTGGCGGGATTGGCACCGGGGAGCTGTTTTTT. It is translated as CASSLGGGIGTGELFF.

Concerning this clonotype: An end of the junction differs from the germline gene, which may be a read error. The rearrangement uses TRBV13 and TRBJ1-1; D remains ambiguous. The CDR3 length is 13 residues. Germline V lookup: CDR1 PRHDT, CDR2 FYEKMQ (reference sequence). The CDR3 DNA sequence: TGTGCCAACAGCTTAGGTGTGAACACTGAAGCTTTCTTT. Translating gives CANSLGVNTEAFF.

As for this clonotype: This may be a read error: a much more frequent sequence differs by one nucleotide. This chain's CDR3 is CATSEQARNTGELFF. DNA for the CDR3: TGTGCCACCAGTGAACAGGCCAGGAACACCGGGGAGCTGTTTTTT. The chain carries TRBV24-1 and TRBJ2-2, with D perhaps TRBD1 (5 bases). CDR1 and CDR2 from the germline V gene are KGHDR and SFDVKD. Trimming took 4 bases from V and 1 from J, leaving 9 bases between them. The CDR3 consists of 15 residues.

This sequence joins TRBV12-3 or TRBV12-4 and TRBJ1-2; 7 bases map to TRBD1. The CDR3 extends over 14 amino acids. V gave up 6 bases and J gave up 6 bases; unmatched junction bases: 10. CDR3: CASSRGTPVHGYTF. CDR3 DNA sequence: TGTGCCAGCAGCAGGGGGACACCAGTCCATGGCTACACCTTC.

The genes are TRBV11-1 and TRBJ1-6, with TRBD1 identical over 7 bases. Germline values: CDR1 SGHAT, CDR2 FQDESV (reference sequence). CDR3 length equals 12 residues. The CDR3 here is CARRQGESPLHF. In nucleotides, the CDR3 is TGTGCTCGTCGACAGGGCGAGTCACCCCTCCACTTT.

This clonotype was observed many times. The chain combines TRBV29-1 with TRBJ1-2; D perhaps matches TRBD1 (6 bases). From germline, CDR1 is SQVTM and CDR2 ANQGSEA. Trimming pared 5 bases from V and 0 bases from J, leaving 10 bases between. CDR3 length: 13 residues. The chain's CDR3 is CSVRDRPNYGYTF. The CDR3 DNA follows: TGCAGCGTTCGAGACAGGCCTAACTATGGCTACACCTTC.

This clonotype was recorded many times. This chain connects TRBV12-3 or TRBV12-4 to TRBJ1-2; 7 nucleotides line up with TRBD1. V lost 5 bases and J lost 6; bases outside the gene matches: 3. This CDR3 comprises 12 residues. The CDR3 here is CASSRDRDGYTF. Written as DNA, the CDR3 is TGTGCCAGCAGTAGAGACAGGGATGGCTACACCTTC.

V is TRBV20-1 and J is TRBJ1-1, with a possible D match to TRBD1 (6 bases). V lost 5 bases and J 2 bases, leaving 18 bases between the germline ends. Per the germline V gene, CDR1 is DFQATT and CDR2 is SNEGSKA (reference sequence). The CDR3 has 15 amino acids. CDR3 sequence reads: CSAGKQGLRNTEAFF. CDR3 nucleotides: TGCAGTGCTGGGAAACAGGGTTTAAGAAACACTGAAGCTTTCTTT.

J is TRBJ1-6 and V is TRBV7-8; D call uncertain. The V gene's germline CDR1 is SGHVS and CDR2 FQNEAQ. The germline V and J ends were trimmed by 5 bases and 1 base, with 15 bases remaining between them. CDR3 length: 17 residues. The CDR3 DNA reads as TGTGCCAGCAGCCAAGTTACAGTGAGTTCCTATAATTCACCCCTCCACTTT. Its translation is CASSQVTVSSYNSPLHF.

The gene calls are TRBV7-9 and TRBJ1-3, with D unclear. The CDR3 covers 15 residues. Germline V CDR1 and CDR2: SEHNR, FQNEAQ (reference sequence). V lost 4 bases, J lost 4 bases, and 14 bases lay in between. CDR3 residues: CASSSKGDLGNTIYF. The CDR3 nucleotides read TGTGCCAGCAGCTCAAAGGGAGATTTGGGAAACACCATATATTTT.

This chain connects TRBV25-1 to TRBJ1-6; D possibly corresponds to TRBD1 (5 bases). With 5 bases removed from V and 7 bases from J, the gap between germline ends came to 18 bases. Germline CDR1 MGHDK, CDR2 SYGVNS. CDR3 length: 16 residues. The DNA of the CDR3 is TGTGCCAGCAGTTACTCGGAAGGGGTAGGGAATTCACCCCTCCACTTT. Residues: CASSYSEGVGNSPLHF.

Of note for this clonotype: A much larger clonotype is one base distant, so this may be a read error. The chain uses TRBV7-8 and TRBJ1-1, with a tentative D call TRBD1 (6 bases). The CDR3 consists of 13 residues. The germline V gene has CDR1 SGHVS and CDR2 FQNEAQ. For the CDR3, the DNA is TGTGCCGGCAGCTTAGGGACATTCGCTGAAGCTTTCTTT. This gives the protein CAGSLGTFAEAFF. Filled out from reference TRBV7-8 and TRBJ1-1, the complete variable domain reads GAGVSQSPRYKVAKRGQDVALRCDPISGHVSLFWYQQALGQGPEFLTYFQNEAQLDKSGLPSDRFFAERPEGSVSTLKIQRTQQEDSAVYLCAGSLGTFAEAFFGQGTRLTVV.

The chain links TRBV7-2 to TRBJ2-3; D is unresolved. Germline CDR1 SGHTA, CDR2 FQGNSA. This CDR3 region has 14 residues. Trimming took 3 bases from V and 0 from J, leaving 7 bases between them. The CDR3 nucleotides are TGTGCCAGCAGCTTTTCCCACAGCACAGATACGCAGTATTTT. Translated, it gives CASSFSHSTDTQYF.

This clonotype was seen a handful of times. The genes are TRBV7-2 and TRBJ2-2; D remains unclear. The CDR3 runs 15 residues. CDR1 is SGHTA and CDR2 is FQGNSA in the germline V gene. V was clipped by 3 bases and J by 0 bases, with 8 bases between them. This chain's CDR3 is CASSFRGPNTGELFF. CDR3 bases: TGTGCCAGCAGCTTTCGCGGCCCGAACACCGGGGAGCTGTTTTTT.

This clonotype showed up just a few times. The gene calls are TRBV15 and TRBJ2-1; unclear D gene. This CDR3 region has 16 residues. Trimming stripped 0 bases from V and 0 bases from J, with 9 bases between. In germline, CDR1 is LNHNV, CDR2 YYDKDF (reference sequence). The CDR3 loop is CATSRDEVSSYNEQFF. In DNA, the CDR3 is TGTGCCACCAGCAGAGACGAGGTGAGCTCCTACAATGAGCAGTTCTTC. The full variable domain, with the rest looked up from reference TRBV15 and TRBJ2-1, is DAMVIQNPRYQVTQFGKPVTLSCSQTLNHNVMYWYQQKSSQAPKLLFHYYDKDFNNEADTPDNFQSRRPNTSFCFLDIRSPGLGDTAMYLCATSRDEVSSYNEQFFGPGTRLTVL.